The T cell receptor beta chain under discussion was sequenced for a study of tumor-infiltrating lymphocytes in localized non-small cell lung cancer (dated by TCRdb to the early 2020s). Regarding the study in general: The cohort included patients whose samples were collected after neoadjuvant chemotherapy, as well as both smokers and never-smokers and several histologies. Resected tumor tissue and uninvolved lung tissue described as non-adjacent to the tumor were contributed by each patient, with both tissues obtained from the same patient. Alongside flow cytometry, multiplex immunofluorescence, RNA-seq, exome sequencing and proteomics, TCR sequencing was applied to the same patients as one of several integrated assays. The overall ICON cohort was composed of some 160 surgical patients with localized non-small cell lung cancer whose tumors were resected. The paired tumor versus uninvolved lung comparison of immunoSEQ T-cell fraction included some 54 patients.

Its CDR3 holds 16 amino acids, cysteine through phenylalanine. Solely the CDR3 DNA is kept, with 48 bases framed from the first base. CDR1 MGHRA and CDR2 YSYEKL were looked up in the germline V gene. V trim: 3 bases; J trim: 3 bases; unmatched bases: 8. The investigation overall reported the following: Consistent with immunofluorescence CD3 counts, TCRbeta sequencing supported greater T cell infiltration in tumors than in uninvolved lung tissue. TCR-derived T-cell fraction did not differ between the flow cytometry-defined immunotypes IM1 (good prognosis) and IM2 (poor prognosis). Because different pieces of the same tissue were used for different assays, technical variation could not be separated from intratumor heterogeneity. Assay coverage differed among patients according to how much tissue was available, so only a subset of the cohort had TCR sequencing.

In regard to this clone: No antigen is known for it. Base quality data are lacking; no much larger clone is found one base away.

The first patient joined ICON in 2016, and enrollment wrapped up when the last patient was enrolled in September 2018. Fresh tumor and matched uninvolved tissue for in-depth immune analyses, including TCR sequencing, were collected from a subcohort of approximately 81 patients. DNA isolated from bulk tissue, without cell sorting, was used for TCR sequencing. TCR sequencing with the immunoSEQ assay provided the T-cell fraction in tumor and uninvolved lung tissue. As for the authors' bioinformatics: For survival analysis, patients were divided into high (upper tertile) and low (lower two tertiles) T-cell fraction groups, which were compared by log-rank test. A signed-rank test was used to test paired tumor versus uninvolved lung differences in T-cell fraction. This immuneACCESS table, as held by TCRdb, lists in-frame sequences with V and J called but not all clones. Of the missing ones, under half trace to an unresolved V gene in checked studies; the others have no known cause. V, J and clone size reflect that table, while D and trimming were determined from the DNA. The sample includes around 15,000 clones, with 65% to 85% observed a single time. The ten largest clones represent about a tenth of the sample.

This clonotype originated in a human donor with non-small cell lung cancer. The rearranged segments are TRBV4-1 and TRBJ2-3, with 8 middle bases fitting TRBD2. The sample was uninvolved lung tissue not adjacent to the tumor. The sequenced DNA is TGCGCCAGCAGCCATCGTGGCGGGAGGCGGACAGATACGCAGTATTTT. This yields the protein CASSHRGGRRTDTQYF.